These 8 T cell receptor beta chains came from one sample sequenced in a study of beta chain features in type 1 diabetes. Expressed TCRB transcripts got sequenced, as all isolated RNA was reverse transcribed. Sequencing was performed with immunoSEQ multiplex PCR; in TCRdb, only in-frame clones are kept and a portion is missing. The sample holds some 270,000 clones, approximately 8.1% seen once. Sequenced: central memory CD4+ T cells from blood. These receptors were obtained from a woman under 30 in good health.

The chain joins TRBV6-6 to TRBJ2-3; 7 bases fit TRBD2. Germline CDR1 reads MNHNY; CDR2 reads SVGAGI (reference sequence). CDR3 length: 13 residues. J gave up 2 bases and V 8 bases, and 4 bases lay outside the gene matches. CDR3 protein: CASGGGYTDTQYF. The CDR3 DNA follows: TGTGCCAGCGGGGGGGGATACACAGATACGCAGTATTTT.

This clone occurred a few times. V usage is TRBV7-9 and J usage is TRBJ2-2; 14 bases agree with TRBD2. Germline lookup yields CDR1 SEHNR and CDR2 FQNEAQ (reference sequence). V lost 4 bases and J lost 5; bases outside the gene matches: 3. The CDR3 extends over 16 amino acids. CDR3 coding DNA: TGTGCCAGCAGCTCTCGACTAGCGGGAGGGACCGGGGAGCTGTTTTTT. Translating gives CASSSRLAGGTGELFF.

This chain joins TRBV2 and TRBJ1-6, with D maybe TRBD1 (5 bases). With 3 bases removed from V and 10 bases from J, the gap between germline ends came to 16 bases. Germline V gene sequence: CDR1 SNHLY, CDR2 FYNNEI. There are 15 residues in the CDR3. The CDR3 DNA reads as TGTGCCAGCAGTGAGTTCCCCGGGGCCATGTCACCCCTCCACTTT. Amino acid sequence: CASSEFPGAMSPLHF. Combining the CDR3 with reference TRBV2 and TRBJ1-6 gives the whole variable domain EPEVTQTPSHQVTQMGQEVILRCVPISNHLYFYWYRQILGQKVEFLVSFYNNEISEKSEIFDDQFSVERPDGSNFTLKIRSTKLEDSAMYFCASSEFPGAMSPLHFGNGTRLTVT.

The chain carries TRBV29-1 and TRBJ2-5; 7 positions agree with TRBD2. Trimming took 7 bases from V and 1 from J; bases not matched to a gene: 6. The germline V gene has CDR1 SQVTM and CDR2 ANQGSEA. The CDR3 is made up of 13 amino acids. The chain's CDR3 is CSARPGGQETQYF. The CDR3 DNA reads TGCAGCGCACGCCCGGGGGGCCAAGAGACCCAGTACTTC.

The J gene is TRBJ1-1, the V gene TRBV29-1; no reliable D call. The CDR3 sequence is 13 residues long. Trimming cost V 4 bases and J 4 bases, with 13 bases left between them. From germline, CDR1 is SQVTM and CDR2 ANQGSEA. The CDR3 protein is CSVVIVYSTEAFF. The CDR3 bases are TGCAGCGTTGTTATAGTTTATAGCACTGAAGCTTTCTTT.

The gene calls are TRBV10-3 and TRBJ2-3; D may be TRBD2 (7 bases). V gave up 10 bases and J gave up 3 bases, with 23 bases separating them. The CDR3 runs to 16 residues. Germline-derived CDR1 and CDR2 are ENHRY and SYGVKD. The CDR3 protein is CATSAGGQLLTDTQYF. Written as DNA, the CDR3 is TGTGCCACCTCCGCCGGGGGGCAACTACTTACAGATACGCAGTATTTT.

The J gene is TRBJ1-2, the V gene TRBV5-4; TRBD1 might be the D (6 bases). This CDR3 contains 13 residues. The ends were cut back, 4 bases at V and 8 bases at J, with 15 bases in the middle. Germline CDR1 is SGHNT and CDR2 is YYREEE (reference sequence). The CDR3 reads CASSQEGVGGYTF. DNA of the CDR3: TGTGCCAGCAGCCAAGAGGGGGTGGGAGGCTACACCTTC.

This clone has only a few counts. The gene calls are TRBV6-5 and TRBJ1-6, with D perhaps TRBD1 (5 bases). Germline CDR1 MNHEY, CDR2 SVGAGI. Trimming took off 6 bases at V and 8 bases at J, with 8 bases between the two ends. The CDR3 covers 12 residues. The CDR3 reads CASRLGDSPLHF. CDR3 DNA sequence: TGTGCCAGCAGGTTAGGGGATTCACCCCTCCACTTT.